A single T cell receptor (beta chain) is shown here with its context. What it binds is not known. These data originate in a study of neoadjuvant nivolumab and ipilimumab in lung cancer. Study-wide results and caveats: Pretherapy blood TCR richness correlated positively with resected tumor richness. Only a single major-pathologic-response sample was available for clonality analysis. Resected tumors had greater TCR richness and clonality than uninvolved lung. A small number of samples were TCR sequenced.

Profiling relied on immunoSEQ multiplex PCR, and the TCRdb table lists in-frame clones only, not all of them. The sample includes 7,500 to 10,000 clones, roughly four fifths seen only once; the top ten take roughly 3.7%. In germline, CDR1 is MDHEN, CDR2 SYDVKM. Trimming removed 7 bases at V and 3 bases at J, with 13 bases between. This CDR3 is built from 14 residues. V and J are TRBV28 and TRBJ2-1; D may match TRBD1 or TRBD2 (5 bases each). Sequenced material: peripheral blood, taken before neoadjuvant nivolumab, alone or with ipilimumab. The receptor comes from an adult with non-small cell lung cancer. The DNA for the CDR3 is TGTGCCAGCAAAGGGACGGATGTCTACAATGAGCAGTTCTTC. Encoded protein: CASKGTDVYNEQFF.